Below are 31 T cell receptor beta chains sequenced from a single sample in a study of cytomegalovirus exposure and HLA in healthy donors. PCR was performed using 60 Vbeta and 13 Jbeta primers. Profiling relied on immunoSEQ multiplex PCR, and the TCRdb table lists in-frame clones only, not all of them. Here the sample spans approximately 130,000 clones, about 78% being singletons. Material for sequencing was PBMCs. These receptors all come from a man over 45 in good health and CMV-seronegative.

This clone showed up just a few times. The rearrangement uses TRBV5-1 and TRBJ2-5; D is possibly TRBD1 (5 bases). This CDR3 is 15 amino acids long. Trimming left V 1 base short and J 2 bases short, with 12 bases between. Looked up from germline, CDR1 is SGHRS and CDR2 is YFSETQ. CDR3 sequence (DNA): TGCGCCAGCAGCTTGCAAGGGGATGTTCAAGAGACCCAGTACTTC. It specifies CASSLQGDVQETQYF.

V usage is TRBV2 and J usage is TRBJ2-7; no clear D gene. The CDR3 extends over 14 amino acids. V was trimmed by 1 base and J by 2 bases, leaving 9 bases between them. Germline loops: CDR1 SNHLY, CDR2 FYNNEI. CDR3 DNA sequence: TGTGCCAGCAGTGAAGAACAGCTAACCTACGAGCAGTACTTC. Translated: CASSEEQLTYEQYF.

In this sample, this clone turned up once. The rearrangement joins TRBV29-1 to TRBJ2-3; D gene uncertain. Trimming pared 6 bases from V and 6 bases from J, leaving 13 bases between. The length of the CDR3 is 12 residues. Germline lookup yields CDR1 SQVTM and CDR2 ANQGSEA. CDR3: CSVANYQDTQYF. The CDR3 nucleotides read TGCAGCGTCGCCAACTATCAGGATACGCAGTATTTT.

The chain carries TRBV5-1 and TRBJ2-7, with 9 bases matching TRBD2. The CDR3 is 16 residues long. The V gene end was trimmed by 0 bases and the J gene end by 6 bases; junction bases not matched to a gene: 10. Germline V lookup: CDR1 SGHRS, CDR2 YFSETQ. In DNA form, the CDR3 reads TGCGCCAGCAGCTTGGAGGCCGGCGGGGGGGGCGGCGAGCAGTACTTC. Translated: CASSLEAGGGGGEQYF.

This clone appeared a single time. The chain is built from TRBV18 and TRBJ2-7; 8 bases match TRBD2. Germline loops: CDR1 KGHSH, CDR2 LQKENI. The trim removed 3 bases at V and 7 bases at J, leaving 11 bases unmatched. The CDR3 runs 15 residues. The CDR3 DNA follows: TGTGCCAGCTCACCCTCGGGAGCGGGAGAGGGGGAGCAGTACTTC. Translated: CASSPSGAGEGEQYF.

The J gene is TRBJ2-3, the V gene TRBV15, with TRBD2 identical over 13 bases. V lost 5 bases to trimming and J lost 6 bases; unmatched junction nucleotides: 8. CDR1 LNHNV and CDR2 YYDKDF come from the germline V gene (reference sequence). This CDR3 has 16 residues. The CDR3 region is CATSRGLAGELDTQYF. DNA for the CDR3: TGTGCCACCAGCCGAGGACTAGCGGGAGAATTGGATACGCAGTATTTT.

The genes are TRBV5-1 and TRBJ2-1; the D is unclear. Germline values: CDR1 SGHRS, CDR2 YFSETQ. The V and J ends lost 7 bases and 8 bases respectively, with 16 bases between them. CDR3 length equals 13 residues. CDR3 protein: CASSFQRSDEQFF. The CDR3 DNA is TGCGCCAGCTCTTTCCAACGATCGGATGAGCAGTTCTTC.

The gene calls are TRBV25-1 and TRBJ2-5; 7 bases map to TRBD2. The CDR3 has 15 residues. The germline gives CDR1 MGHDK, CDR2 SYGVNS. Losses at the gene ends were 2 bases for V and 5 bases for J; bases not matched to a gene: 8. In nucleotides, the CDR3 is TGTGCCAGCAGTGAAGTGGGCGGGGGAAAGGAGACCCAGTACTTC. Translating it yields CASSEVGGGKETQYF. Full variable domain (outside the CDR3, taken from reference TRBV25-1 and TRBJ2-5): EADIYQTPRYLVIGTGKKITLECSQTMGHDKMYWYQQDPGMELHLIHYSYGVNSTEKGDLSSESTVSRIRTEHFPLTLESARPSHTSQYLCASSEVGGGKETQYFGPGTRLLVL.

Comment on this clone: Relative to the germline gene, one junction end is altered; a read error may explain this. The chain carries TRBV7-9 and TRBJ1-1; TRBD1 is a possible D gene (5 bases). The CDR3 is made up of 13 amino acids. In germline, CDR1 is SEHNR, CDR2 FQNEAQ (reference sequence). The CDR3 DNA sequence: TGTTCCAGCAGCTTAGGGGCCAACACTGAAGCTTTCTTT. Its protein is CSSSLGANTEAFF.

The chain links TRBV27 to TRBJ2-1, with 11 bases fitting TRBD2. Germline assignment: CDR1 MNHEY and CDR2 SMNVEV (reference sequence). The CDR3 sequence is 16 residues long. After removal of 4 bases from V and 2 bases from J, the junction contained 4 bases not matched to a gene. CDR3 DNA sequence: TGTGCCAGCAGTTCGCTGACTAGCGGGACCTACAATGAGCAGTTCTTC. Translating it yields CASSSLTSGTYNEQFF.

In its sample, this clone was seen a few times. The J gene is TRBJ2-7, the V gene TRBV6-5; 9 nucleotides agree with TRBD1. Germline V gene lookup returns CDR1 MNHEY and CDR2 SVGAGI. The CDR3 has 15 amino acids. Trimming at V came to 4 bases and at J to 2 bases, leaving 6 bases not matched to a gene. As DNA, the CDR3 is TGTGCCAGCAGTTTCAGGACAGGGGCGACCTACGAGCAGTACTTC. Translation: CASSFRTGATYEQYF.

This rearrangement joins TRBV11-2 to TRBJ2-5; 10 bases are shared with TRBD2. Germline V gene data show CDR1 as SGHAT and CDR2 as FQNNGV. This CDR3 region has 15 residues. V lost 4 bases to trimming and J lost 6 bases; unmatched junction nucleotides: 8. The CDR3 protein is CASSSLAGAAKTQYF. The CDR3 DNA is TGTGCCAGCAGCTCCCTAGCGGGGGCGGCGAAGACCCAGTACTTC.

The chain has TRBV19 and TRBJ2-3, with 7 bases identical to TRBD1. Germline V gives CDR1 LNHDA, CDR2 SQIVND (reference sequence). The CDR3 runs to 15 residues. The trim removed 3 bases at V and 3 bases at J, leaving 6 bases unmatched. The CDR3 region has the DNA TGTGCCAGTAGTATTGGGACGGGACAGACAGATACGCAGTATTTT. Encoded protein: CASSIGTGQTDTQYF.

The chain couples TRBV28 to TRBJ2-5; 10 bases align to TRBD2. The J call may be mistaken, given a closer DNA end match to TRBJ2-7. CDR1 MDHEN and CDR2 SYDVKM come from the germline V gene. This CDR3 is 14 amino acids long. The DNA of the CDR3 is TGTGCCAGCGGCAAGAGCGGGAGGGGTAACGAGCAGTACTTC. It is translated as CASGKSGRGNEQYF.

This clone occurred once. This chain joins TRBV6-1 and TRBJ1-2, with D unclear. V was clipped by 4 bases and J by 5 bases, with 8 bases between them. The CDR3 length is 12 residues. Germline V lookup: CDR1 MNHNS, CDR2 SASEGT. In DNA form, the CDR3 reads TGTGCCAGCAGTGCGGAGTGGTATGGCTACACCTTC. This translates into CASSAEWYGYTF.

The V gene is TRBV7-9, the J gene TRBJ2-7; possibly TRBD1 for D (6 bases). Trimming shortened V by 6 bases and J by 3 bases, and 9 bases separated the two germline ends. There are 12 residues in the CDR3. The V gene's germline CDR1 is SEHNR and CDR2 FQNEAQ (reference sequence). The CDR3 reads CASRLQGYEQYF. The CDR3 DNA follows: TGTGCCAGCAGGCTACAGGGCTACGAGCAGTACTTC.

The CDR3 region has the DNA TGTGCCAGCAGCAGGACTAGCACAGATACGCAGTATTTT. The encoded protein is CASSRTSTDTQYF. V and J are TRBV6-1 and TRBJ2-3; tentative D call: TRBD2 (5 bases). This CDR3 has 13 amino acids. Trimming left V 6 bases short and J 0 bases short, with 7 bases between. Germline CDR1 is MNHNS and CDR2 is SASEGT.

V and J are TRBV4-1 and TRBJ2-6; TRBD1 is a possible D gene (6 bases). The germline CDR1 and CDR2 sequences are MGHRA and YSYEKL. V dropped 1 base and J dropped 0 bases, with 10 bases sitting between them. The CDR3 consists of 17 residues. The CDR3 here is CASSQGQARSGANVLTF. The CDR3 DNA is TGCGCCAGCAGCCAAGGACAGGCCCGCTCTGGGGCCAACGTCCTGACTTTC.

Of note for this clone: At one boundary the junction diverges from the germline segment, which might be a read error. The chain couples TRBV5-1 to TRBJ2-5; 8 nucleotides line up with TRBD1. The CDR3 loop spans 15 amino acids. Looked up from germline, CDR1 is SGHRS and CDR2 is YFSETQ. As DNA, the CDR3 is TGCGCCAGCAGTTTCAGGACAGGGACACAAGAGGCCCAGTACTTC. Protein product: CASSFRTGTQEAQYF.

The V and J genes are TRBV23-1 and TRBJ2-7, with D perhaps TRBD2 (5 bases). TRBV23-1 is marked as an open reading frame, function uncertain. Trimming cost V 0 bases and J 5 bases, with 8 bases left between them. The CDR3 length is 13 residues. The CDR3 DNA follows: TGCGCCAGCAGTCAATCGATGGAGGACGAGCAGTACTTC. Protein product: CASSQSMEDEQYF.

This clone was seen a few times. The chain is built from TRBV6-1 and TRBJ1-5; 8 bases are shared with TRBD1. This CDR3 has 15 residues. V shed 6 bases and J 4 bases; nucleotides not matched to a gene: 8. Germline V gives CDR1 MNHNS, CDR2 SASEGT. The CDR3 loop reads CASSGDRRGNQPQHF. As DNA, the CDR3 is TGTGCCAGCAGCGGGGACAGGAGGGGGAATCAGCCCCAGCATTTT.

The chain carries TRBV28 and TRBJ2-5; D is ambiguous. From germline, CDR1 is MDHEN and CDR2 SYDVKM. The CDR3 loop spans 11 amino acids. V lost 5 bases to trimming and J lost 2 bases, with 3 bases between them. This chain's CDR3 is CASSTQETQYF. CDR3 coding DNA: TGTGCCAGCAGTACTCAAGAGACCCAGTACTTC.

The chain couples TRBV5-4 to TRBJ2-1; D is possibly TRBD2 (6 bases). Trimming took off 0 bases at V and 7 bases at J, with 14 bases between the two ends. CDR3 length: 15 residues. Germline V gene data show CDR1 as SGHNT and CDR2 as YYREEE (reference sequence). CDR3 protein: CASSLAGDLGNEQFF. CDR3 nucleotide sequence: TGTGCCAGCAGCTTGGCGGGAGATCTAGGAAATGAGCAGTTCTTC.

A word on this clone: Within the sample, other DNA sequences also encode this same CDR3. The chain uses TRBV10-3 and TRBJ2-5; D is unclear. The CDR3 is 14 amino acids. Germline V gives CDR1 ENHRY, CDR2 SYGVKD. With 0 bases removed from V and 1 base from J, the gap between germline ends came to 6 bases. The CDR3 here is CAISESTGQETQYF. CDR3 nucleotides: TGTGCCATCAGTGAGTCGACGGGCCAAGAGACCCAGTACTTC.

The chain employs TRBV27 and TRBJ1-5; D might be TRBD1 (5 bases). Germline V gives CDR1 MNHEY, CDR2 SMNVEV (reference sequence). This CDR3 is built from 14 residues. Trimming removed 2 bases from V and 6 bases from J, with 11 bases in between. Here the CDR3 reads CASSLGQGGQPQHF. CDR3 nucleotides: TGTGCCAGCAGTTTAGGGCAGGGCGGTCAGCCCCAGCATTTT.

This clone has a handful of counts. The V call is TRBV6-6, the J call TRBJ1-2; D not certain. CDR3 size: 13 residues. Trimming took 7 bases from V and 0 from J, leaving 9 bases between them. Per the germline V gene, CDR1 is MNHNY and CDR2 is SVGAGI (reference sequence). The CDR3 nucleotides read TGTGCCAGCAAGGGAGAATCTAACTATGGCTACACCTTC. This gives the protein CASKGESNYGYTF.

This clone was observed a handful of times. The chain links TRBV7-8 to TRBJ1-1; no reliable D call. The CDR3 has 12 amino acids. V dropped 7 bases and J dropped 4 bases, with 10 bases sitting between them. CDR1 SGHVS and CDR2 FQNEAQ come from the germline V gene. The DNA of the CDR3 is TGTGCCAGCACCTTTAAGAGCACTGAAGCTTTCTTT. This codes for CASTFKSTEAFF.

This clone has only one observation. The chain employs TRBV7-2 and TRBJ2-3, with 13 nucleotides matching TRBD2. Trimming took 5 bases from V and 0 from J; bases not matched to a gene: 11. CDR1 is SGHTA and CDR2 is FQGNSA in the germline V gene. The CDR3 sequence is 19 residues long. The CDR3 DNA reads TGTGCCAGCAGCCCGCGTTCTCGGACTAGCGGGAGAAGCACAGATACGCAGTATTTT. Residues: CASSPRSRTSGRSTDTQYF.

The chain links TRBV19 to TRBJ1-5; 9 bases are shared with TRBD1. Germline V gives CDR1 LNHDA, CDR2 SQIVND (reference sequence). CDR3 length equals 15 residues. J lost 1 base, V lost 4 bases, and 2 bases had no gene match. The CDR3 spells CASSTGTGSNQPQHF. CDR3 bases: TGTGCCAGTAGTACCGGGACAGGGAGCAATCAGCCCCAGCATTTT.

The CDR3 spells CASSPSSGDHTGELFF. CDR3 bases: TGTGCCAGCAGTCCTTCTAGCGGGGATCACACCGGGGAGCTGTTTTTT. The V call is TRBV27, the J call TRBJ2-2, with 9 bases lining up with TRBD2. The V gene's germline CDR1 is MNHEY and CDR2 SMNVEV (reference sequence). CDR3 length: 16 residues. V shed 5 bases and J 3 bases; nucleotides not matched to a gene: 7.

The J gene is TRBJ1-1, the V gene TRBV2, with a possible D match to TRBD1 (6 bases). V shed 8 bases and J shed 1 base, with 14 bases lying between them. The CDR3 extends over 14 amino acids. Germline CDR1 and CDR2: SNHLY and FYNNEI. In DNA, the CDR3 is TGTGCCAGCTACGAACAGGGATCGAACACTGAAGCTTTCTTT. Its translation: CASYEQGSNTEAFF.